These 18 T cell receptor beta chains were all obtained from the same sample, sequenced in a study of blood T cells in healthy people across ages. The use of a sample-barcoded 5' primer and a J-beta primer mix characterized a second PCR of about 6 to 12 cycles. TCRdb analysed the 5' RACE reads with MiXCR anew, one entry per CDR3 protein. Among hundreds of thousands of distinct CDR3 sequences listed, over 40% were seen once. Sequencing was performed on blood. All receptors derive from a woman of 80 years or more in good health.

The chain employs TRBV12-3 or TRBV12-4 and TRBJ1-4; 8 bases map to TRBD1. J was trimmed by 13 bases and V by 6 bases; bases with no gene match: 16. This CDR3 has 15 residues. The CDR3 is CASRNGETGERRLFF. As DNA, the CDR3 is TGTGCCAGCAGGAACGGAGAGACAGGGGAGAGAAGACTGTTTTTT.

V is TRBV20-1 and J is TRBJ2-1; 8 bases fit TRBD1. This CDR3 has 13 amino acids. In germline, CDR1 is DFQATT, CDR2 SNEGSKA (reference sequence). J lost 5 bases, V lost 4 bases, and 4 bases had no gene match. The CDR3 protein is CSANDRGDNEQFF. In nucleotides, the CDR3 is TGCAGTGCTAATGACAGGGGAGACAATGAGCAGTTCTTC.

This clonotype was observed a single time. Its ends do not fully match the called genes, so a read error is possible. The chain links TRBV29-1 to TRBJ1-2, with TRBD1 as a possible D gene (5 bases). Per germline, CDR1 SQVTM and CDR2 ANQGSEA. This CDR3 contains 13 residues. The CDR3 sequence is CSGGRGQDYGYTF. The CDR3 nucleotides read TGTAGCGGAGGGAGGGGTCAGGACTATGGCTACACCTTC.

V gene TRBV6-6 combines with J gene TRBJ1-5; D is unresolved. Between the trimmed V and J ends, which lost 5 bases and 14 bases, there was a span of 13 bases. Germline V gives CDR1 MNHNY, CDR2 SVGAGI (reference sequence). The CDR3 is 11 residues long. CDR3 sequence: CASSPGSNEHF. CDR3 DNA sequence: TGTGCCAGCAGTCCGGGCAGCAATGAGCATTTT.

The V gene is TRBV11-3, the J gene TRBJ2-5, with a possible D match to TRBD1 (5 bases). Germline V gives CDR1 SGHNT, CDR2 YENEEA. The V gene lost 5 bases and the J gene lost 11 bases, with 21 bases spanning the gap. The CDR3 has 14 amino acids. Here the CDR3 reads CASSPMGGHNEQYF. CDR3 bases: TGTGCCAGCAGCCCGATGGGCGGACACAATGAGCAGTACTTC. Combining the CDR3 with reference TRBV11-3 and TRBJ2-5 gives the whole variable domain EAGVVQSPRYKIIEKKQPVAFWCNPISGHNTLYWYLQNLGQGPELLIRYENEEAVDDSQLPKDRFSAERLKGVDSTLKIQPAELGDSAVYLCASSPMGGHNEQYFGPGTRLLVL.

CDR3 DNA sequence: TGTGCCAGCAGCTTAGGCCCGGTAGCTTTCTTT. Translated, it gives CASSLGPVAFF. The chain combines TRBV11-1 with TRBJ1-1; no clear D. Deletions cut 1 base from V and 10 bases from J, with 7 bases between. The germline CDR1 and CDR2 sequences are SGHAT and FQDESV (reference sequence). The CDR3 has 11 residues.

This clonotype was observed a few times. The chain uses TRBV12-3 or TRBV12-4 and TRBJ2-3, with no clear D. The CDR3 loop spans 16 amino acids. V was trimmed by 0 bases and J by 6 bases, leaving 16 bases between them. The CDR3 spells CASSLAQSRPKDTQYF. CDR3 nucleotide sequence: TGTGCCAGCAGTTTAGCCCAGTCCCGTCCGAAGGATACGCAGTATTTT.

The genes are TRBV28 and TRBJ1-5; TRBD1 matches 9 bases. This CDR3 comprises 15 residues. CDR1 is MDHEN, CDR2 SYDVKM, per germline. The ends lost 1 base at V and 4 bases at J; junction bases unmatched: 2. CDR3 sequence: CASSLLQGANQPQHF. DNA for the CDR3: TGTGCCAGCAGTTTATTACAGGGGGCTAATCAGCCCCAGCATTTT.

This clonotype was recorded at least ten times. The rearrangement uses TRBV7-2 and TRBJ2-7; TRBD1 might be the D (5 bases). The CDR3 runs to 14 residues. V was pared by 4 bases and J by 7 bases, with 17 bases between. CDR1 is SGHTA, CDR2 FQGNSA, per germline. Written as DNA, the CDR3 is TGTGCCAGCAGCTGGGTGGGGCTATCTCCTGAGCAGTACTTC. Its translation: CASSWVGLSPEQYF.

V usage is TRBV6-2 or TRBV6-3 and J usage is TRBJ2-2, with D unclear. Germline assignment: CDR1 MNHEY and CDR2 SVGEGT. Trimming took 6 bases from V and 3 from J, leaving 8 bases between them. The CDR3 loop spans 13 amino acids. Written as DNA, the CDR3 is TGTGCCAGCAGGATCCGTTACACCGGGGAGCTGTTTTTT. It codes for CASRIRYTGELFF.

With regard to this clonotype: It may be a read error: a sequence one base away is much more abundant. The chain carries TRBV7-9 and TRBJ2-1, with D possibly being TRBD2 (6 bases). The CDR3 covers 15 residues. In germline, CDR1 is SEHNR, CDR2 FQNEAQ (reference sequence). V shed 3 bases and J shed 10 bases, with 19 bases lying between them. DNA for the CDR3: TGTGCCAGCAGCTTCCAACCGGGACTCGGATACGAGCAGTTCTTC. Protein: CASSFQPGLGYEQFF.

This clonotype has just a few counts. The CDR3 reads CASSQGTGGTYEQYF. In DNA, the CDR3 is TGCGCCAGCAGCCAAGGGACAGGGGGAACCTACGAGCAGTACTTC. The chain links TRBV4-1 to TRBJ2-7; 10 bases line up with TRBD1. The trim removed 1 base at V and 2 bases at J, leaving 2 bases unmatched. CDR1 is MGHRA, CDR2 YSYEKL, per germline. This CDR3 contains 15 residues.

As regards this clonotype: The junction does not match germline at one end; this may be a read error. The rearrangement links TRBV5-1 to TRBJ2-6, with D unclear. Per the germline V gene, CDR1 is SGHRS and CDR2 is YFSETQ. The CDR3 is 16 residues long. CDR3: CAGSKGSNSGANVLTF. The CDR3 DNA reads TGCGCCGGCAGCAAGGGATCTAACTCTGGGGCCAACGTCCTGACTTTC.

This clonotype was observed a handful of times. The chain links TRBV30 to TRBJ2-7; D is unclear. V was trimmed by 0 bases and J by 5 bases, leaving 23 bases between them. This CDR3 comprises 17 residues. In germline, CDR1 is GTSNPN, CDR2 SVGIG (reference sequence). CDR3 region: CAWSVMLVAGQENEQYF. The CDR3 region has the DNA TGTGCCTGGAGTGTAATGTTAGTGGCTGGGCAGGAGAACGAGCAGTACTTC.

With regard to this clonotype: A single base separates this from a much larger clone, so it may be a read error. DNA for the CDR3: TGTGCCAGCAGCCAAGACGACAGGCTGGCGGATAAAAAACTGTTTTTT. The encoded protein is CASSQDDRLADKKLFF. The chain carries TRBV3-1 and TRBJ1-4, with D possibly being TRBD1 (6 bases). The CDR3 has 16 residues. CDR1 and CDR2 (germline): LGHDT, YNNKEL (reference sequence). Trimming pared 0 bases from V and 9 bases from J, leaving 17 bases between.

This chain connects TRBV14 to TRBJ1-1; maybe TRBD1 (5 bases). Germline CDR1 is SGHDN and CDR2 is FVKESK. With 2 bases removed from V and 4 bases from J, the gap between germline ends came to 17 bases. The CDR3 is 16 amino acids. In nucleotides, the CDR3 is TGTGCCAGCAGCCAAAAGGGTGCAGGGTTGCGCACTGAAGCTTTCTTT. This codes for CASSQKGAGLRTEAFF. The whole variable domain, remainder taken from reference TRBV14 and TRBJ1-1, is EAGVTQFPSHSVIEKGQTVTLRCDPISGHDNLYWYRRVMGKEIKFLLHFVKESKQDESGMPNNRFLAERTGGTYSTLKVQPAELEDSGVYFCASSQKGAGLRTEAFFGQGTRLTVV.

On this clonotype itself: Compared with germline, one end of the junction differs, possibly owing to a read error. The chain couples TRBV5-5 to TRBJ2-7; TRBD1 matches 8 bases. In germline, CDR1 is SGHKS, CDR2 YYEKEE (reference sequence). The CDR3 has 16 amino acids. CDR3: CASSLADRGFSGEQYF. The CDR3 DNA reads TGCGCCAGCAGCTTGGCCGACAGGGGATTCTCAGGCGAGCAGTACTTC. Complete variable domain (other parts from reference TRBV5-5 and TRBJ2-7): DAGVTQSPTHLIKTRGQQVTLRCSPISGHKSVSWYQQVLGQGPQFIFQYYEKEERGRGNFPDRFSARQFPNYSSELNVNALLLGDSALYLCASSLADRGFSGEQYFGPGTRLTVT.

This clonotype was found many times. This sequence joins TRBV5-1 and TRBJ2-7; D gene uncertain. This CDR3 contains 11 residues. V was cut by 1 base and J by 7 bases, with 6 bases left in between. In germline, CDR1 is SGHRS, CDR2 YFSETQ. DNA for the CDR3: TGCGCCAGCAGCTTGTTTAGGGAGCAGTACTTC. It encodes CASSLFREQYF. Variable domain in full (rest from reference TRBV5-1 and TRBJ2-7): KAGVTQTPRYLIKTRGQQVTLSCSPISGHRSVSWYQQTPGQGLQFLFEYFSETQRNKGNFPGRFSGRQFSNSRSEMNVSTLELGDSALYLCASSLFREQYFGPGTRLTVT.